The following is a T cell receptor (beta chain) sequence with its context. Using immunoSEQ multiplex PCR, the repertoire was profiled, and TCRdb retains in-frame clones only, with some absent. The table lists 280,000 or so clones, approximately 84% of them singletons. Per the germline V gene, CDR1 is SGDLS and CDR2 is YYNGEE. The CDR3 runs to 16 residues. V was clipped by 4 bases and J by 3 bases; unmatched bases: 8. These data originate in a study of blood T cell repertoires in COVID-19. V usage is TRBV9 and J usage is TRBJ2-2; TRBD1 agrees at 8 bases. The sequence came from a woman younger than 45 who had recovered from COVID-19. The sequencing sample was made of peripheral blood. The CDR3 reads CASSPSGGPYTGELFF. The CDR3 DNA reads TGTGCCAGCAGCCCCTCAGGGGGCCCCTACACCGGGGAGCTGTTTTTT.